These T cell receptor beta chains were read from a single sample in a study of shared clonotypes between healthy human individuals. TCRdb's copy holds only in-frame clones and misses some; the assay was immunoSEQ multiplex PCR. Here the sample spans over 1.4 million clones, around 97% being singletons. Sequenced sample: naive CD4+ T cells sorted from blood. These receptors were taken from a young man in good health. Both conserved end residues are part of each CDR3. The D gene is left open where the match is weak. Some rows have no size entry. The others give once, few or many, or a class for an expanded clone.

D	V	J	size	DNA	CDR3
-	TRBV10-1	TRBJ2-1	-	TGCGCCAGCAGTGAAGGCGGTGAGCAGTTCTTC	CASSEGGEQFF
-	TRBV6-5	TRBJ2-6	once	TGTGCCAGCAGTTACCAGAGCTCTGGGGCCAACGTCCTGACTTTC	CASSYQSSGANVLTF
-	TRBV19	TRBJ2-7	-	TGTGCCAGTAGTGGGGCCTCAAGGCACGAGCAGTACTTC	CASSGASRHEQYF
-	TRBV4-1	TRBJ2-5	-	TGCGCCAGCAGCCCCCAACGTACGGTTAGGGAGACCCAGTACTTC	CASSPQRTVRETQYF
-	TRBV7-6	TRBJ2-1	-	TGTGCCAGCAGCTTAGTCCGCGGCGGGCAGTACAATGAGCAGTTCTTC	CASSLVRGGQYNEQFF
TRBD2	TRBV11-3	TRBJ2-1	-	TGTGCCAGCAGCGTAAGACTAGCGGGAGTCAGTGAGCAGTTCTTC	CASSVRLAGVSEQFF
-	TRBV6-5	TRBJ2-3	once	TGTGCCAGCAGTTATGCCACTACTAGCACAGATACGCAGTATTTT	CASSYATTSTDTQYF
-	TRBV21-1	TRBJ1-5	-	TGTGCCAGCAGCAAAGTTGAGGTTAGCAATCAGCCCCAGCATTTT	CASSKVEVSNQPQHF
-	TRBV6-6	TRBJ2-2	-	TGTGCCAGCAGTTATACCCCCGGGGAGCTGTTTTTT	CASSYTPGELFF
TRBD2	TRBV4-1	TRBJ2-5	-	TGCGCCAGCAGCTTCCGACTAGCGGAGCAAGAGACCCAGTACTTC	CASSFRLAEQETQYF
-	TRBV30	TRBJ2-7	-	TGTGCCTCCTCGGAGGGCCGATTGAACGAGCAGTACTTC	CASSEGRLNEQYF